This T cell receptor (beta chain) appears in the sequencing data of a study of cytomegalovirus exposure and HLA in healthy donors. Study summary: The roughly 130 validation repertoires were reported in a later analysis to have been generated on the same platform as the roughly 670 first-cohort repertoires. Overall study findings and caveats: Cytomegalovirus association was listed for approximately 150 TCR beta chains.

Comments on this clone: Its antigen is as yet unknown.

Generated by immunoSEQ multiplex PCR, the TCRdb table keeps only in-frame clones and is missing some. The sample has approximately 100,000 clones, about nine tenths seen once. Germline lookup yields CDR1 MDHEN and CDR2 SYDVKM. Between the trimmed V and J ends, which lost 7 bases and 1 base, there was a span of 4 bases. This CDR3 is 11 amino acids long. Input material: PBMCs. The V call is TRBV28, the J call TRBJ1-2; D gene ambiguous. The clonotype was recovered from a woman under 30 in good health and CMV-seronegative. The CDR3 coding sequence is TGTGCCAGCAAGCTTAACTATGGCTACACCTTC. This sequence encodes CASKLNYGYTF.